These T cell receptor beta chains were read from a single sample in a study of blood T cell repertoires in COVID-19. Clones were read by immunoSEQ multiplex PCR, and TCRdb kept only the in-frame ones, dropping some. The sample contains 230,000 or so clones, 65% to 90% of which appear only once. The sample consisted of peripheral blood. These receptors were taken from a human donor in a cohort sampled during active COVID-19. CDR3s include the opening cysteine and the closing phenylalanine or tryptophan. A D gene is named only where the DNA matches it firmly. Clone size is shown for a subset of rows, as once, few, many or a class of expanded clone.

V	size	D	J	length	CDR3	DNA
TRBV7-2	.	TRBD2	TRBJ2-1	17	CASSLDGSGSLYNEQFF	TGTGCCAGCAGCTTAGATGGTAGCGGGAGTCTCTACAATGAGCAGTTCTTC
TRBV11-2	.	TRBD2	TRBJ2-7	17	CASRRTSGGLILYEQYF	TGTGCCAGCAGAAGGACTAGCGGGGGACTGATCCTCTACGAGCAGTACTTC
TRBV9	.	TRBD2	TRBJ2-1	15	CASSASSGGYNEQFF	TGTGCCAGCAGCGCCTCTAGCGGGGGTTACAATGAGCAGTTCTTC
TRBV11-2	.	TRBD2	TRBJ2-3	15	CASSLAGERADTQYF	TGTGCCAGCAGTTTAGCGGGAGAGAGGGCTGATACGCAGTATTTT
TRBV5-8	once	.	TRBJ2-4	13	CASSWRPADIQYF	TGTGCCAGCAGCTGGCGGCCGGCGGACATTCAGTACTTC
TRBV15	.	.	TRBJ2-7	15	CATSRDGGRAYEQYF	TGTGCCACCAGCAGAGATGGCGGTAGAGCCTACGAGCAGTACTTC
TRBV14	once	TRBD2	TRBJ2-7	16	CASSQDGGSGSYEQYF	TGTGCCAGCAGCCAAGATGGGGGTAGCGGGAGTTACGAGCAGTACTTC
TRBV28	.	.	TRBJ1-2	16	CASSLWGENFNYGYTF	TGTGCCAGCAGCTTGTGGGGGGAGAACTTTAACTATGGCTACACCTTC
TRBV5-6	.	.	TRBJ1-3	14	CASSLGLSGNTIYF	TGTGCCAGCAGCTTGGGCCTATCCGGAAACACCATATATTTT
TRBV6-1	few	TRBD1	TRBJ1-5	16	CASSDDRGRVNQPQHF	TGTGCCAGCAGTGACGACAGGGGAAGGGTCAATCAGCCCCAGCATTTT
TRBV15	.	.	TRBJ1-1	13	CATSRGQDTEAFF	TGTGCCACCAGCAGGGGGCAGGACACTGAAGCTTTCTTT
TRBV19	.	.	TRBJ1-2	15	CASNAGVPYNYGYTF	TGTGCCAGTAATGCGGGGGTTCCATACAACTATGGCTACACCTTC
TRBV7-2	once	.	TRBJ1-2	15	CASSLVGEGNYGYTF	TGTGCCAGCAGCTTAGTCGGGGAAGGTAACTATGGCTACACCTTC
TRBV7-9	.	.	TRBJ2-5	15	CASSRDGRARETQYF	TGTGCCAGCAGCCGGGACGGGAGAGCGAGAGAGACCCAGTACTTC
TRBV28	.	.	TRBJ1-1	14	CASRTQGGVTEAFF	TGTGCCAGCAGGACTCAGGGAGGGGTCACTGAAGCTTTCTTT
TRBV5-6	.	TRBD2	TRBJ2-2	16	CASSLALAENTGELFF	TGTGCCAGCAGCTTGGCTCTAGCGGAGAACACCGGGGAGCTGTTTTTT
TRBV4-1	.	.	TRBJ1-1	17	CASSQDPQGTADTEAFF	TGCGCCAGCAGCCAAGATCCCCAGGGGACGGCCGACACTGAAGCTTTCTTT
TRBV4-2	.	TRBD1	TRBJ2-7	16	CASSQDMGQDFYEQYF	TGTGCCAGCAGCCAAGATATGGGACAGGACTTCTACGAGCAGTACTTC
TRBV4-3	once	.	TRBJ2-3	16	CASSQDKETSTDTQYF	TGCGCCAGCAGCCAAGATAAGGAGACTAGCACAGATACGCAGTATTTT
TRBV27	.	.	TRBJ2-1	15	CASSATSPLYNEQFF	TGTGCCAGCAGTGCCACTAGCCCCCTCTACAATGAGCAGTTCTTC
TRBV28	once	TRBD2	TRBJ2-3	17	CASRGSDIAGGKSPQYF	TGTGCCAGCAGGGGATCCGATATAGCGGGAGGCAAGTCCCCGCAGTATTTT
TRBV19	.	.	TRBJ2-5	13	CASSIGREETQYF	TGTGCCAGTAGTATTGGCAGGGAAGAGACCCAGTACTTC
TRBV6-5	.	TRBD1	TRBJ1-1	14	CASSYRTGITEAFF	TGTGCCAGCAGTTATAGGACAGGGATCACTGAAGCTTTCTTT
TRBV7-2	.	TRBD2	TRBJ2-5	14	CASSLKAGVETQYF	TGTGCCAGCAGCTTAAAAGCGGGAGTAGAGACCCAGTACTTC
TRBV2	.	TRBD2	TRBJ2-1	21	CASSESRDSGRAETWGHEQFF	TGTGCCAGCAGTGAATCCAGGGATAGCGGGAGGGCCGAAACATGGGGACATGAGCAGTTCTTC
TRBV6-5	.	TRBD2	TRBJ2-5	14	CASSQRSGRQTQYF	TGTGCCAGCAGTCAGAGAAGCGGGAGGCAGACCCAGTACTTC
TRBV24-1	.	.	TRBJ2-3	16	CATSDTGRLSTDTQYF	TGTGCCACCAGTGATACAGGCAGGTTAAGCACAGATACGCAGTATTTT
TRBV7-2	.	.	TRBJ1-1	15	CASSPRGALNTEAFF	TGTGCCAGCAGCCCCCGGGGGGCCTTGAACACTGAAGCTTTCTTT
TRBV5-1	.	TRBD1	TRBJ2-5	13	CASSGTVRETQYF	TGCGCCAGCAGCGGGACAGTTAGGGAGACCCAGTACTTC
TRBV6-4	once	TRBD2	TRBJ2-2	16	CASSEGSGSGTGELFF	TGTGCCAGCAGTGAGGGTAGCGGGAGTGGAACCGGGGAGCTGTTTTTT
TRBV30	.	TRBD2	TRBJ2-7	15	CAWSVLAGGFYEQYF	TGTGCCTGGAGTGTACTAGCGGGAGGGTTCTACGAGCAGTACTTC
TRBV10-3	once	TRBD2	TRBJ2-7	14	CAISGASGAYEQYF	TGTGCCATCAGTGGCGCTAGCGGGGCCTACGAGCAGTACTTC
TRBV4-1	.	TRBD2	TRBJ2-7	15	CASSQEGLAGDEQYF	TGCGCCAGCAGCCAAGAAGGGCTAGCGGGAGACGAGCAGTACTTC
TRBV5-5	.	TRBD1	TRBJ2-5	15	CASSPGTVPQETQYF	TGTGCCAGCAGCCCGGGGACAGTTCCCCAAGAGACCCAGTACTTC
TRBV28	.	.	TRBJ2-1	13	CATAASSYNEQFF	TGTGCCACGGCGGCTAGCTCCTACAATGAGCAGTTCTTC
TRBV28	.	.	TRBJ2-2	17	CASSQPAQGPDTGELFF	TGTGCCAGCAGTCAACCGGCACAGGGCCCGGACACCGGGGAGCTGTTTTTT
TRBV18	.	TRBD1	TRBJ2-7	15	CASSPRDRGSYEQYF	TGTGCCAGCTCACCACGGGACAGGGGTTCTTACGAGCAGTACTTC
TRBV19	.	TRBD2	TRBJ2-5	15	CASSNLAGVLETQYF	TGTGCCAGTAGTAATCTTGCGGGAGTTTTAGAGACCCAGTACTTC
TRBV27	.	.	TRBJ2-7	17	CASSPTTRANEIREQYF	TGTGCCAGCAGTCCGACGACTAGGGCAAACGAAATACGCGAGCAGTACTTC
TRBV7-2	.	TRBD1	TRBJ1-5	14	CASTVDRGNQPQHF	TGTGCCAGCACCGTGGACAGGGGTAATCAGCCCCAGCATTTT
TRBV7-2	.	.	TRBJ2-7	13	CASSFTSSYEQYF	TGTGCCAGCAGCTTTACAAGCTCCTACGAGCAGTACTTC
TRBV7-2	once	.	TRBJ1-1	15	CASSLVWGGHTEAFF	TGTGCCAGCAGCTTAGTGTGGGGGGGGCATACTGAAGCTTTCTTT
TRBV27	.	TRBD2	TRBJ2-5	15	CASTWTSGNQETQYF	TGTGCCAGCACCTGGACTAGCGGGAATCAAGAGACCCAGTACTTC